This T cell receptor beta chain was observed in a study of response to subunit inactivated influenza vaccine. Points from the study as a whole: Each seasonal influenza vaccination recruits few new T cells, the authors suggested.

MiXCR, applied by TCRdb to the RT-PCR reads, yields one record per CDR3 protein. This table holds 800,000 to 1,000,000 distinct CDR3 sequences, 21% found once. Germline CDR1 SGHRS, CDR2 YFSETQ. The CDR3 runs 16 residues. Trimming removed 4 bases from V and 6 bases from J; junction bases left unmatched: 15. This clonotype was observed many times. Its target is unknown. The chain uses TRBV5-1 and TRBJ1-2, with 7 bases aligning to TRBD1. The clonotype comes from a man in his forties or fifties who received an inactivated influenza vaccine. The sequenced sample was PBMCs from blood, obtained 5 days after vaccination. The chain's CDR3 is CASSAGTAQPGDGYTF. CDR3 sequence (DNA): TGCGCCAGCAGCGCAGGGACAGCCCAGCCGGGGGATGGCTACACCTTC.